The present T cell receptor beta chain was sequenced within a study of shared clonotypes between healthy human individuals. Assay used: immunoSEQ multiplex PCR; TCRdb lists only in-frame clones, some missing. In the table there are some 2,400,000 clones, nearly 97% of which are singletons. The study's findings and limits: With a few donors compared, approximately 5.5% of naive CD4 clonotypes were shared. Generation probabilities were higher for clonotypes shared across all four sorted-subset donors than for unshared ones.

This clone was recorded once. As yet, its antigen is unknown. Additional DNA sequences in this sample encode the identical CDR3. Per germline, CDR1 GTSNPN and CDR2 SVGIG (reference sequence). V was trimmed by 0 bases and J by 1 base, leaving 6 bases between them. This CDR3 region has 14 residues. The chain links TRBV30 to TRBJ2-2; the D is unclear. The sequencing sample was made of naive CD4+ T cells sorted from blood. The subset: CD45RA+ positively selected. This TCR came from a man between 18 and 35 years old in good health. CDR3 residues: CAWSVLRNTGELFF. The CDR3 DNA reads as TGTGCCTGGAGTGTACTACGGAACACCGGGGAGCTGTTTTTT.